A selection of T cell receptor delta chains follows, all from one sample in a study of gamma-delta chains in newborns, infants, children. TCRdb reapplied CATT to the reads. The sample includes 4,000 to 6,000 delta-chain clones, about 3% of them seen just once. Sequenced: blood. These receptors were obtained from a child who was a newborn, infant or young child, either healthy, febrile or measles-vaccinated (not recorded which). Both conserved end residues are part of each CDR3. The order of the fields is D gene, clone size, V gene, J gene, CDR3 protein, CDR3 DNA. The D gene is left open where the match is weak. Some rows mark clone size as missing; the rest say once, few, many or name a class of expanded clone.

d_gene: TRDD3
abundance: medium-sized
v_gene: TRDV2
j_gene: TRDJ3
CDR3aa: CACDTVRGIQSWDTRQMFF
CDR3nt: TGTGCCTGTGACACCGTCCGGGGGATACAGTCCTGGGACACCCGACAGATGTTTTTC

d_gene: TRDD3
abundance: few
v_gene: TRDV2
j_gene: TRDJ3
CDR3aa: CACDFLGDTSSWDTRQMFF
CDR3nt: TGTGCCTGTGACTTTCTGGGGGATACGAGCTCCTGGGACACCCGACAGATGTTTTTC

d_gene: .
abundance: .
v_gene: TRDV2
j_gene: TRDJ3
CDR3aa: CACDKVLDQRVSSWDTRQMFF
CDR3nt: TGTGCCTGTGACAAAGTACTGGATCAACGCGTAAGCTCCTGGGACACCCGACAGATGTTTTTC

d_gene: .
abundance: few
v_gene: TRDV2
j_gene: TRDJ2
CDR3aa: CACDTVGTLTAQLFF
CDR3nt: TGTGCCTGTGACACCGTTGGGACTTTGACAGCACAACTCTTCTTT

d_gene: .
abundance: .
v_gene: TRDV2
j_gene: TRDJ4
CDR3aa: CACDTWDAKARPLIF
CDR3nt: TGTGCCTGTGACACCTGGGATGCGAAGGCCAGACCCCTGATCTTT

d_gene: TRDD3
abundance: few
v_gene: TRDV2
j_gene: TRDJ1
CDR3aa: CACDTLLLGPNPSADKLIF
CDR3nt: TGTGCCTGTGACACTCTTTTACTGGGGCCTAATCCCTCGGCCGATAAACTCATCTTT

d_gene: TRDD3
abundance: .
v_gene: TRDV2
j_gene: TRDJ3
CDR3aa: CACDTVGGYASCDTRQMFF
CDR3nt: TGTGCCTGTGACACCGTGGGGGGATACGCGTCCTGTGACACCCGACAGATGTTTTTC

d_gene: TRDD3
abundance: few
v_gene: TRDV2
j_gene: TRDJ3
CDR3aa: CACDTGGYSTWDTRQMFF
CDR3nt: TGTGCCTGTGACACGGGGGGATACTCAACCTGGGACACCCGACAGATGTTTTTC

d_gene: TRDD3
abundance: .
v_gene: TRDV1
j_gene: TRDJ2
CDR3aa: CALGELRTGIRTAQLFF
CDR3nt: TGTGCTCTTGGGGAACTAAGAACTGGGATACGGACAGCACAACTCTTCTTT

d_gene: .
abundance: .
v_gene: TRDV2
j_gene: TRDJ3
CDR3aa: CACDTGYSMSSWDTRQMFF
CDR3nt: TGTGCCTGTGACACGGGGTACTCCATGAGCTCATGGGACACCCGACAGATGTTTTTC

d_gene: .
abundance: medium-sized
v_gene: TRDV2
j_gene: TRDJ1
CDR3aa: CACDRWGDTDKLIF
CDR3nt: TGTGCCTGTGACCGGTGGGGGGACACCGATAAACTCATCTTT

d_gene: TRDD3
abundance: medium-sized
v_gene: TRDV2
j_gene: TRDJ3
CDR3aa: CACDTGYWGTTSSWDTRQMFF
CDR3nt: TGTGCCTGTGACACCGGATACTGGGGGACCACTAGCTCCTGGGACACCCGACAGATGTTTTTC

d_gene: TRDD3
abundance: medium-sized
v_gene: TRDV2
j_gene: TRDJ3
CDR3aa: CACDPVYWGIHWDTRQMFF
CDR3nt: TGTGCCTGTGACCCCGTGTACTGGGGGATACACTGGGACACCCGACAGATGTTTTTC

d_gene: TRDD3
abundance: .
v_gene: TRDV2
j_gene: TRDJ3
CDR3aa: CACDTYWGIPSSWDTRQMFF
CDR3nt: TGTGCCTGTGACACTTACTGGGGGATACCGAGCTCCTGGGACACCCGACAGATGTTTTTC

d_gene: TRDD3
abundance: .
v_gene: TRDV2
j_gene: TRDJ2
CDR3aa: CACDTLVLGDTAAQLFF
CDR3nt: TGTGCCTGTGACACTCTTGTACTGGGGGATACGGCAGCACAACTCTTCTTT

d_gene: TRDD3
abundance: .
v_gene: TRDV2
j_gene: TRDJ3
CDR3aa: CACDLLGDTTWDTRQMFF
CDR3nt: TGTGCCTGTGACCTACTGGGGGATACGACCTGGGACACCCGACAGATGTTTTTC

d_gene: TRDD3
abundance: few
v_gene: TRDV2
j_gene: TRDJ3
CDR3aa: CACDTGGFFSSWDTRQMFF
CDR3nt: TGTGCCTGTGACACTGGGGGATTCTTTAGCTCCTGGGACACCCGACAGATGTTTTTC

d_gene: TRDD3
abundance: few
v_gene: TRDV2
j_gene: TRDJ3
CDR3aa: CACDLLGESSWDTRQMFF
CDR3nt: TGTGCCTGTGACCTCCTGGGGGAGAGCTCCTGGGACACCCGACAGATGTTTTTC

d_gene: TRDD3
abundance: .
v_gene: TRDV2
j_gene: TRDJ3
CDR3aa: CACDTVGGYWDTRQMFF
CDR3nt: TGCGCCTGTGACACCGTCGGGGGATACTGGGACACCCGACAGATGTTTTTC

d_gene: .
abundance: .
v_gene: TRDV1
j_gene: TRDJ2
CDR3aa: CALGERRGSAFALTAQLFF
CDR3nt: TGTGCTCTTGGGGAACGTAGGGGGTCTGCGTTCGCTTTGACAGCACAACTCTTCTTT

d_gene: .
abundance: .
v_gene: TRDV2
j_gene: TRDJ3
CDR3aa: CACDTGGLIPSWDTRQMFF
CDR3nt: TGTGCCTGTGACACCGGGGGACTTATCCCGTCCTGGGACACCCGACAGATGTTTTTC

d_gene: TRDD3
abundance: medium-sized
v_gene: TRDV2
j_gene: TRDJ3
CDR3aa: CACDPLLGTWDTRQMFF
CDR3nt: TGTGCCTGTGACCCTCTACTGGGGACCTGGGACACCCGACAGATGTTTTTC

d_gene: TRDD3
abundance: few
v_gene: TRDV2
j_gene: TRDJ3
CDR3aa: CACDILGDDRSWDTRQMFF
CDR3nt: TGTGCCTGTGACATACTGGGGGATGATCGTTCCTGGGACACCCGACAGATGTTTTTC

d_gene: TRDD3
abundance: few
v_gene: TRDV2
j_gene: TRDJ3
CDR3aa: CACDTVTGGYVSSWDTRQMFF
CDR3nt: TGTGCCTGTGACACGGTTACTGGGGGATACGTAAGCTCCTGGGACACCCGACAGATGTTTTTC

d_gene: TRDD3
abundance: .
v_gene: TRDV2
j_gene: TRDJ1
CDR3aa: CACDTVGIKEHDKLIF
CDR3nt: TGTGCCTGTGACACCGTGGGGATAAAGGAACACGATAAACTCATCTTT

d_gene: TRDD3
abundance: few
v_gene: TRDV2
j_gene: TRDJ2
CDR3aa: CACDTVVIGGYGPAQLFF
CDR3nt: TGTGCCTGTGACACCGTAGTGATTGGGGGATACGGGCCAGCACAACTCTTCTTT

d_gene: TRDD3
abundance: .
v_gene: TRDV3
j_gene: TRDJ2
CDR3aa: CAFSWGIQTLTAQLFF
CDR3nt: TGTGCCTTTAGCTGGGGGATCCAAACTTTGACAGCACAACTCTTCTTT

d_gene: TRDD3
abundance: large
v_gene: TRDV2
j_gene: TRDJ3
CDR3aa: CACDWGSSWDTRQMFF
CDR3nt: TGTGCCTGTGACTGGGGGAGCTCCTGGGACACCCGACAGATGTTTTTC

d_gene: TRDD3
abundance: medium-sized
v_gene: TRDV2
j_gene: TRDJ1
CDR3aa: CACDILGDSGKLIF
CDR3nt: TGTGCCTGTGACATACTGGGGGATTCGGGAAAACTCATCTTT

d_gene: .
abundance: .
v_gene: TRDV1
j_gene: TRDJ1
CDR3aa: CALGMVSAEPSSTGVYTDKLIF
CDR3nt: TGTGCTCTTGGGATGGTGTCGGCGGAACCTTCCTCAACTGGGGTGTACACCGATAAACTCATCTTT

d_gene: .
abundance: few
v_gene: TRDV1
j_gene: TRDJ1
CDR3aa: CALGGNFLWGTPPYTDKLIF
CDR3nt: TGTGCTCTTGGGGGCAACTTCCTTTGGGGGACTCCGCCGTACACCGATAAACTCATCTTT

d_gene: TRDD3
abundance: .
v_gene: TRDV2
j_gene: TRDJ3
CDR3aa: CACDSLLGDTSWDTRQMFF
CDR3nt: TGTGCCTGTGACTCCCTACTGGGGGATACGTCCTGGGACACCCGACAGATGTTTTTC

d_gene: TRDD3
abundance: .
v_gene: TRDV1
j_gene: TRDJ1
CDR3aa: CALGALRTPRPGDTATDKLIF
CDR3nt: TGTGCTCTTGGGGCTCTTCGGACCCCGCGACCGGGGGATACCGCCACCGATAAACTCATCTTT

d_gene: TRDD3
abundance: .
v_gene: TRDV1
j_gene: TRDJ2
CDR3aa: CALGELTGIRGLGENLLTAQLFF
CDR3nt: TGTGCTCTTGGGGAATTGACGGGGATCCGGGGACTGGGGGAGAATCTTTTGACAGCACAACTCTTCTTT

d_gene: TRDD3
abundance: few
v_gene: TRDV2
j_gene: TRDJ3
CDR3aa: CACDTGGYESWDTRQMFF
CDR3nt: TGTGCCTGTGACACTGGGGGATACGAATCCTGGGACACCCGACAGATGTTTTTC

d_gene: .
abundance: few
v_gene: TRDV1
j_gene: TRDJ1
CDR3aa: CALGESPTSYWGPRTDKLIF
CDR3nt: TGTGCTCTTGGGGAATCCCCAACTTCCTACTGGGGCCCAAGGACCGATAAACTCATCTTT

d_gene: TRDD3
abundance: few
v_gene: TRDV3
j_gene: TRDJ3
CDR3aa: CAFSWGIRWDTRQMFF
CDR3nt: TGTGCCTTTAGCTGGGGGATACGCTGGGACACCCGACAGATGTTTTTC

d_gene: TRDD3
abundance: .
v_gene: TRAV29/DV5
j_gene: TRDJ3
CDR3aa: CAASATLGSSWDTRQMFF
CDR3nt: TGTGCAGCAAGCGCGACACTGGGGAGCTCCTGGGACACCCGACAGATGTTTTTC

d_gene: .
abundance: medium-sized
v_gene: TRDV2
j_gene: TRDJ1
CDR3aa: CACDTVGYTDKLIF
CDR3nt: TGTGCCTGTGACACCGTGGGATACACCGATAAACTCATCTTT

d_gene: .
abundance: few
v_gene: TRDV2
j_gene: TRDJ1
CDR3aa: CACDTVGHTDKLIF
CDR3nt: TGTGCCTGTGACACCGTGGGACACACCGATAAACTCATCTTT

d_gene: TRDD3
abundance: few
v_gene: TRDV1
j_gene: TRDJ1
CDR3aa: CALGELSGIWGTPTDKLIF
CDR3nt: TGTGCTCTTGGGGAACTCTCGGGTATCTGGGGGACGCCCACCGATAAACTCATCTTT

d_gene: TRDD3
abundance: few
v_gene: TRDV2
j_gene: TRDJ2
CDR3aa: CACDTGGYLTAQLFF
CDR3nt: TGTGCCTGTGACACCGGGGGATACTTGACAGCACAACTCTTCTTT

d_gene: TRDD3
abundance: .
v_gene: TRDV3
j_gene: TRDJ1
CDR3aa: CARTLRTGGYAYPLYTDKLIF
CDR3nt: TGTGCCAGAACGCTACGGACTGGGGGATACGCGTATCCCCTTTACACCGATAAACTCATCTTT

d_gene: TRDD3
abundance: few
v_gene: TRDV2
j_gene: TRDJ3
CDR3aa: CACDTVLGEGRSWDTRQMFF
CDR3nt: TGTGCCTGTGACACCGTACTGGGGGAAGGCCGCTCCTGGGACACCCGACAGATGTTTTTC

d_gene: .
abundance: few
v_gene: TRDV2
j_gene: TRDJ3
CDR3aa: CACDTVNGSWDTRQMFF
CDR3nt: TGTGCCTGTGACACGGTAAATGGCTCCTGGGACACCCGACAGATGTTTTTC

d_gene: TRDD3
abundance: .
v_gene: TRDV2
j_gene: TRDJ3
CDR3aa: CACDKVLGGPASSWDTRQMFF
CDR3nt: TGTGCCTGTGACAAAGTACTGGGGGGCCCGGCGAGCTCCTGGGACACCCGACAGATGTTTTTC

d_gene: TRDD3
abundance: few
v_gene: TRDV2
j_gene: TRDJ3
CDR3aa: CACDTGGYRSSWDTRQMFF
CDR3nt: TGTGCCTGTGACACTGGGGGATACCGAAGCTCCTGGGACACCCGACAGATGTTTTTC

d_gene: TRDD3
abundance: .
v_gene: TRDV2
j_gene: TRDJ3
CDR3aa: CACDTLGDTSWDTRQMFF
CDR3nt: TGTGCCTGTGACACCCTGGGGGATACCTCCTGGGACACCCGGCAGATGTTTTTC

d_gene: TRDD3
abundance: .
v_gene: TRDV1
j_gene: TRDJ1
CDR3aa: CALGETLLGYRGTDKLIF
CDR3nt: TGTGCTCTTGGGGAAACGCTTTTGGGATACCGCGGCACCGATAAACTCATCTTT

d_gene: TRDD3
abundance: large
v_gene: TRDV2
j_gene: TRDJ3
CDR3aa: CACDSTGGYSWDTRQMFF
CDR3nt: TGTGCCTGTGACAGTACTGGGGGATACTCCTGGGACACCCGACAGATGTTTTTC

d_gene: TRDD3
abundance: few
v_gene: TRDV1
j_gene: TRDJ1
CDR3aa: CALGEPGGESTDKLIF
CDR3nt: TGTGCTCTTGGGGAACCTGGGGGAGAGAGCACCGATAAACTCATCTTT

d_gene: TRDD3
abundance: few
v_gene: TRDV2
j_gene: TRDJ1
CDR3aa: CACDILGDRSTDKLIF
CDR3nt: TGTGCCTGCGACATACTGGGGGATAGAAGCACCGATAAACTCATCTTT

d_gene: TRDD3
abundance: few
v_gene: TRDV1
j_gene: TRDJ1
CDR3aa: CALGELRILGGSDKLIF
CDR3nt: TGTGCTCTTGGGGAACTGCGGATATTGGGGGGATCCGATAAACTCATCTTT

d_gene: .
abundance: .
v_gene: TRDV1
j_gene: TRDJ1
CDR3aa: CALGEPPLGIEDKLIF
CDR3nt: TGTGCTCTTGGGGAACCACCTCTGGGGATTGAGGATAAACTCATCTTT